One and the same sample provided the 5 T cell receptor beta chains below, sequenced in a study of response to subunit inactivated influenza vaccine. TCRdb used MiXCR to reprocess the RT-PCR reads, holding one entry per CDR3 protein. Altogether some 300,000 distinct CDR3 sequences are present, roughly 20% being singletons, with the ten largest covering about a tenth. The source was PBMCs from blood, collected less than 22 months after vaccination. Receptors were obtained from a man between 50 and 70 years old who received an inactivated influenza vaccine.

This clonotype was observed a few times. The J gene is TRBJ1-5, the V gene TRBV6-2 or TRBV6-3, with 9 bases matching TRBD1. Germline V lookup: CDR1 MNHEY, CDR2 SVGEGT. CDR3 length equals 14 residues. Trimming at V came to 7 bases and at J to 6 bases, leaving 7 bases not matched to a gene. The CDR3 bases are TGTGCCAGCAACCTACAGGGGGCCGGTCAGCCCCAGCATTTT. It encodes CASNLQGAGQPQHF.

The chain has TRBV12-3 or TRBV12-4 and TRBJ1-3; no reliable D call. The CDR3 runs 15 residues. Trimming took 1 base from V and 3 from J, leaving 10 bases between them. Written as DNA, the CDR3 is TGTGCCAGCAGTTTAGTTCCTTTCCGTGGAAACACCATATATTTT. Residues: CASSLVPFRGNTIYF.

The rearrangement uses TRBV7-2 and TRBJ1-2; TRBD1 aligns across 9 bases. Germline assignment: CDR1 SGHTA and CDR2 FQGNSA. CDR3 size: 16 residues. Trimming took 5 bases from V and 5 from J; bases not matched to a gene: 12. The CDR3 DNA reads as TGTGCCAGCAGCCTCACAGGGACAGGGCGACATTATGGCTACACCTTC. It yields the protein CASSLTGTGRHYGYTF.

This clonotype has only a few counts. CDR3 residues: CATLRVSNEQFF. CDR3 nucleotide sequence: TGTGCGACCCTCAGGGTTTCCAATGAGCAGTTCTTC. The chain combines TRBV7-9 with TRBJ2-1; TRBD1 might be the D (5 bases). This CDR3 is 12 amino acids long. CDR1 and CDR2 from the germline V gene are SEHNR and FQNEAQ (reference sequence). The full variable domain, rest sourced from reference TRBV7-9 and TRBJ2-1, is DTGVSQNPRHKITKRGQNVTFRCDPISEHNRLYWYRQTLGQGPEFLTYFQNEAQLEKSRLLSDRFSAERPKGSFSTLEIQRTEQGDSAMYLCATLRVSNEQFFGPGTRLTVL.

The V call is TRBV27, the J call TRBJ1-2; 7 bases agree with TRBD1. The CDR3 is 16 residues long. Losses at the gene ends were 6 bases for V and 1 base for J; bases not matched to a gene: 11. The germline gives CDR1 MNHEY, CDR2 SMNVEV (reference sequence). The CDR3 is CASSPGTASINYGYTF. CDR3 nucleotides: TGTGCCAGCAGCCCCGGGACAGCCTCAATTAACTATGGCTACACCTTC.